This is a list of T cell receptor beta chains from one sample in a study of T cells after yellow fever vaccination. A single record per CDR3 protein comes from TCRdb applying MiXCR to the 5' RACE reads. The table has around 550,000 distinct CDR3 sequences, 15% to 20% seen once. The source material was PBMCs, sampled 15 days after the yellow fever booster vaccination. The origin of the receptors is a man aged 25 to 40 who received the YFV17D yellow fever vaccine. The CDR3 runs from the conserved cysteine through the conserved F or W.

CSARELSLDRATGELFF,TRBV20-1,TRBJ2-2
CASSPVDGESPQYF,TRBV18,TRBJ2-5
CASSSVLASYEQYF,TRBV7-2,TRBJ2-7
CATLVAGGHEDTQYF,TRBV5-4,TRBJ2-3
CASSLLGGAGAQYF,TRBV7-2,TRBJ2-5
CASSFSGPYGYTF,TRBV7-2,TRBJ1-2
CASSSQDSNHYEQYF,TRBV7-2,TRBJ2-7
CSVERAGGPYEQYF,TRBV29-1,TRBJ2-7
CASSSPTGGFGEQYF,TRBV28,TRBJ2-7
CSVGNGETQYF,TRBV29-1,TRBJ2-5
CASSILSVEQFF,TRBV19,TRBJ2-1
CSAKLAGGGIGEQFF,TRBV20-1,TRBJ2-1
CASSNNLGLQYF,TRBV25-1,TRBJ2-7
CASSVVRQGADNEQFF,TRBV9,TRBJ2-1
CASSSPGGDTDTQYF,TRBV5-4,TRBJ2-3
CGGRRANYGYTF,TRBV20-1,TRBJ1-2
CASSLPQDTQYF,TRBV11-2,TRBJ2-3
CASSLFGRALYEQYF,TRBV12-3/TRBV12-4,TRBJ2-7
CASSYRPITEQYF,TRBV6-6,TRBJ2-7
CASMEETQYF,TRBV28,TRBJ2-5